These 15 T cell receptor beta chains were all obtained from the same sample, sequenced in a study of blood T cell repertoires in COVID-19. Data came from immunoSEQ multiplex PCR; TCRdb stores just in-frame clones and leaves some out. The table records about 22,000 clones, about 90% of them present only once. Source material: peripheral blood. The receptor source for this set is a woman in her seventies with active COVID-19.

V is TRBV7-2 and J is TRBJ2-1; 9 bases match TRBD2. CDR3 length: 12 amino acids. Germline CDR1 and CDR2: SGHTA and FQGNSA. The J segment lost 7 bases and the V segment lost 5 bases, leaving 0 bases of the junction unmatched. CDR3 protein: CASSGLANEQFF. The CDR3 region has the DNA TGTGCCAGCAGCGGACTAGCGAATGAGCAGTTCTTC.

This clone was detected once. J is TRBJ1-5 and V is TRBV7-8; TRBD1 matches 8 bases. In germline, CDR1 is SGHVS, CDR2 FQNEAQ. V was clipped by 1 base and J by 7 bases; unmatched bases: 6. The CDR3 is 15 residues long. CDR3: CASSLGRGLLQPQHF. In DNA, the CDR3 is TGTGCCAGCAGCTTAGGCAGGGGGCTTTTGCAGCCCCAGCATTTT.

J is TRBJ2-1 and V is TRBV5-6; D possibly corresponds to TRBD1 (6 bases). V lost 4 bases and J lost 8, with 13 bases in between. Germline CDR1 SGHDT, CDR2 YYEEEE. This CDR3 has 13 residues. CDR3 residues: CASSEDSTDEQFF. The DNA of the CDR3 is TGTGCCAGCAGCGAGGACAGTACAGATGAGCAGTTCTTC.

The rearrangement uses TRBV11-2 and TRBJ1-1; a possible D gene is TRBD1 (6 bases). V lost 1 base and J 1 base, leaving 10 bases between the germline ends. Per germline, CDR1 SGHAT and CDR2 FQNNGV. The CDR3 is 15 amino acids. The CDR3 is CASSLAQGRNTEAFF. CDR3 DNA: TGTGCCAGCAGCTTAGCTCAGGGGAGGAACACTGAAGCTTTCTTT.

The chain uses TRBV7-9 and TRBJ2-2; D possibly corresponds to TRBD2 (6 bases). V was shortened by 6 bases and J by 13 bases, with 30 bases between the two germline ends. Germline CDR1 and CDR2: SEHNR and FQNEAQ (reference sequence). The CDR3 runs to 17 residues. Here the CDR3 reads CASSRLGLQVNIRGLFF. In DNA form, the CDR3 reads TGTGCCAGCAGTCGGCTGGGACTGCAGGTTAACATTCGAGGGCTGTTTTTT.

This clone was observed a few times. The chain combines TRBV3-1 (or the pseudogene TRBV3-2) with TRBJ2-7; D is uncertain. V lost 0 bases, J lost 0 bases, and 6 bases lay in between. Per the germline V gene, CDR1 is LGHDT and CDR2 is YNNKEL (reference sequence). CDR3 length equals 14 residues. The CDR3 DNA is TGTGCCAGCAGCCAAGATTTCGTCTCCTACGAGCAGTACTTC. Amino acids: CASSQDFVSYEQYF.

This clone was found once. V usage is TRBV9 and J usage is TRBJ2-1; TRBD2 aligns across 7 bases. Losses at the gene ends were 4 bases for V and 1 base for J; bases not matched to a gene: 5. CDR1 is SGDLS, CDR2 YYNGEE, per germline. The CDR3 covers 15 residues. Here the CDR3 DNA reads TGTGCCAGCAGCCCGCGGGAGAAGTCCTACAATGAGCAGTTCTTC. The encoded protein is CASSPREKSYNEQFF.

This chain links TRBV5-1 with TRBJ2-7; 7 bases agree with TRBD2. The germline gives CDR1 SGHRS, CDR2 YFSETQ. Germline trimming cut 0 bases from V and 7 bases from J; bases unmatched to any gene: 7. The CDR3 covers 14 residues. The CDR3 region is CASSLGRESREQYF. CDR3 bases: TGCGCCAGCAGCTTGGGGCGGGAGTCTCGTGAGCAGTACTTC.

The rearrangement links TRBV6-5 to TRBJ2-7, with D possibly being TRBD1 (5 bases). This CDR3 has 14 residues. The V and J ends lost 0 bases and 2 bases respectively, with 8 bases between them. The germline V gene has CDR1 MNHEY and CDR2 SVGAGI. The CDR3 DNA sequence: TGTGCCAGCAGTTACTCGAAGGGGCCCTACGAGCAGTACTTC. This gives the protein CASSYSKGPYEQYF.

The rearrangement joins TRBV27 to TRBJ1-1, with TRBD1 identical over 10 bases. CDR1 and CDR2 (germline): MNHEY, SMNVEV (reference sequence). J gave up 3 bases and V 2 bases, and 0 bases lay outside the gene matches. There are 14 residues in the CDR3. The CDR3 spells CASSLDRGHTEAFF. In DNA, the CDR3 is TGTGCCAGCAGTTTAGACAGGGGGCACACTGAAGCTTTCTTT.

This rearrangement joins TRBV6-1 to TRBJ2-7; 8 nucleotides align to TRBD2. This CDR3 has 14 amino acids. Losses at the gene ends were 2 bases for V and 2 bases for J; bases not matched to a gene: 2. Germline V CDR1 and CDR2: MNHNS, SASEGT. The CDR3: CASSESGGTYEQYF. DNA of the CDR3: TGTGCCAGCAGTGAATCGGGAGGGACCTACGAGCAGTACTTC.

The V gene is TRBV27, the J gene TRBJ1-1; tentatively, D is TRBD1 (5 bases). V was shortened by 6 bases and J by 3 bases, with 17 bases between the two germline ends. The CDR3 is 15 residues long. The germline V gene encodes CDR1 MNHEY and CDR2 SMNVEV (reference sequence). This CDR3 reads CASSSPFGGDTEAFF. CDR3 coding DNA: TGTGCCAGCAGCTCTCCCTTTGGGGGGGACACTGAAGCTTTCTTT.

The J gene is TRBJ1-1, the V gene TRBV18; TRBD1 aligns across 8 bases. This CDR3 contains 14 residues. Trimming removed 3 bases from V and 3 bases from J; junction bases left unmatched: 3. The germline gives CDR1 KGHSH, CDR2 LQKENI. In DNA form, the CDR3 reads TGTGCCAGCTCACCGCTGACAGGGGACACTGAAGCTTTCTTT. The encoded protein is CASSPLTGDTEAFF.

The rearrangement links TRBV6-5 to TRBJ1-2; D ambiguous. Trimming pared 0 bases from V and 3 bases from J, leaving 8 bases between. Germline V CDR1 and CDR2: MNHEY, SVGAGI. This CDR3 is built from 14 residues. The CDR3 reads CASSYSVRDYGYTF. In nucleotides, the CDR3 is TGTGCCAGCAGTTACTCGGTCCGGGACTATGGCTACACCTTC.

V and J are TRBV4-2 and TRBJ1-4; D is unclear. This CDR3 contains 16 residues. Germline values: CDR1 LGHNA, CDR2 YNFKEQ. The V and J ends lost 0 bases and 2 bases respectively, with 10 bases between them. DNA of the CDR3: TGTGCCAGCAGCCAAGAGAGGGCCGCGACTAATGAAAAACTGTTTTTT. Translating it yields CASSQERAATNEKLFF.